Given below is one TCR beta chain in context. Antigen specificity is unknown. The data stem from a study of cytomegalovirus exposure and HLA in healthy donors. After removal of 1 base from V and 1 base from J, the junction contained 1 base not matched to a gene. The germline V gene encodes CDR1 LGHNA and CDR2 YNFKEQ. The CDR3 has 16 residues. Study-wide results and limits: Fewer N-insertions (relative to the 666-donor mean) were reportedly seen in an Asian-associated ancestry cluster in a later analysis. It was only CMV serostatus that was available as immune exposure information. Associated with cytomegalovirus, according to the listing, were 150 to 200 TCR beta chains.

It was with 60 Vbeta and 13 Jbeta primers that the PCR ran. Assay used: immunoSEQ multiplex PCR; TCRdb lists only in-frame clones, some missing. The data contain roughly 130,000 clones, 82% of them singletons. The specimen sequenced was PBMCs. The rearrangement uses TRBV4-2 and TRBJ2-1; 10 bases line up with TRBD2. The receptor was derived from a boy younger than 10 in good health and CMV-seronegative. The CDR3 bases are TGTGCCAGCAGCCAAGGGACTAGCGGTTCCTACAATGAGCAGTTCTTC. Its translation is CASSQGTSGSYNEQFF.